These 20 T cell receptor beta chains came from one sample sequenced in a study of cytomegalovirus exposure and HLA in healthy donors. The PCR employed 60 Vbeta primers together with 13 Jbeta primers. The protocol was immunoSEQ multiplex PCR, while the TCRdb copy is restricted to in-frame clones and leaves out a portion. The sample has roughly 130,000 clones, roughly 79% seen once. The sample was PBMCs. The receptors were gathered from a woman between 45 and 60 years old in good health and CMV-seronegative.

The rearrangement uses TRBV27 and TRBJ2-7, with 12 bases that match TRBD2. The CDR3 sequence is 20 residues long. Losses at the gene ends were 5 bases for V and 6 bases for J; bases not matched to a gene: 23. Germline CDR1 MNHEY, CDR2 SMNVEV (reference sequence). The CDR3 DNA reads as TGTGCCAGCAGTCCGCCCACACCTTGGCTCTGGGCTAGCGGGAGGGCCGAGCAGTACGTC. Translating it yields CASSPPTPWLWASGRAEQYV.

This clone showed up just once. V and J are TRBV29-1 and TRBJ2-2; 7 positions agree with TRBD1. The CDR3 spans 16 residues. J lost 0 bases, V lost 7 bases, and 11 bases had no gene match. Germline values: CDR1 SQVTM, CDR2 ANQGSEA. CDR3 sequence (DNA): TGCAGCGCTCACTATCCCGACAGGGCGAACACCGGGGAGCTGTTTTTT. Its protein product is CSAHYPDRANTGELFF.

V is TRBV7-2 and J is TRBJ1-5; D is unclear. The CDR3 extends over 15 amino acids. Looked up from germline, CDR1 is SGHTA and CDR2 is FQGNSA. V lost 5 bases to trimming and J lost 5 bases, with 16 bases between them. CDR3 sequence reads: CASSPTRGFDQPQHF. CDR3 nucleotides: TGTGCCAGCAGCCCCACACGGGGTTTTGATCAGCCCCAGCATTTT.

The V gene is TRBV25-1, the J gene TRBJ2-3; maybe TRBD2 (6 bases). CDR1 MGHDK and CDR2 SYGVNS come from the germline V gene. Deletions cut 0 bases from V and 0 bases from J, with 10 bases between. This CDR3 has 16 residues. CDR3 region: CASSEYGGVSTDTQYF. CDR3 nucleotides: TGTGCCAGCAGTGAATACGGGGGAGTGAGCACAGATACGCAGTATTTT.

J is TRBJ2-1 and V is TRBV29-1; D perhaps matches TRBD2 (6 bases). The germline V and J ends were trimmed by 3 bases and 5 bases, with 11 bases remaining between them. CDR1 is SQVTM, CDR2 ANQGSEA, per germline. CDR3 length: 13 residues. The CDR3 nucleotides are TGCAGCGTTGACCCGGGAGTCGACAATGAGCAGTTCTTC. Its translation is CSVDPGVDNEQFF.

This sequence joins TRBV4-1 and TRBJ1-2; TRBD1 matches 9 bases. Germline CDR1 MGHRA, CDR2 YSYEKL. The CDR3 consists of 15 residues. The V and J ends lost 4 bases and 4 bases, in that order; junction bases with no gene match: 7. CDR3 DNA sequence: TGCGCCAGCAGCCCCGGACAGGGGACGAGCTATGGCTACACCTTC. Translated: CASSPGQGTSYGYTF.

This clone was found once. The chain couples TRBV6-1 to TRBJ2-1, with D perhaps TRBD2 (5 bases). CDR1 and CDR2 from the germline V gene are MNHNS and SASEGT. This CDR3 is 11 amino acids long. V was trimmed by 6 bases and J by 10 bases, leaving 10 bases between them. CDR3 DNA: TGTGCCAGCAGCCGAACGGGAGAGCAGTTCTTC. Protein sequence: CASSRTGEQFF.

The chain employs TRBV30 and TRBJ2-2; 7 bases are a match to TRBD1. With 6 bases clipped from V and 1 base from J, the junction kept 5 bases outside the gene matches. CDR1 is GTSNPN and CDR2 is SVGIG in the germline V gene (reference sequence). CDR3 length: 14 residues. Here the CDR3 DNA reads TGTGCCTGTGGGGGACAGAAGAACACCGGGGAGCTGTTTTTT. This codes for CACGGQKNTGELFF.

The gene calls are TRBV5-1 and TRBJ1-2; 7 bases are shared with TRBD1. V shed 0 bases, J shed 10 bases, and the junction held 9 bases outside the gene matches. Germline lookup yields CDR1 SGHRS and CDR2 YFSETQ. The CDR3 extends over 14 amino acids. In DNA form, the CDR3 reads TGCGCCAGCAGCTTGGATGGACAGGTGCCCACCTACACCTTC. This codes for CASSLDGQVPTYTF.

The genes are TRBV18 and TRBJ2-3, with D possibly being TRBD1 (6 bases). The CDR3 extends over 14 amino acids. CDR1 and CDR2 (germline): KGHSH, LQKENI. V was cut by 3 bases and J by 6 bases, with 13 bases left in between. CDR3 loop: CASSPRGGWDTQYF. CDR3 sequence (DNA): TGTGCCAGCTCACCCAGGGGCGGTTGGGATACGCAGTATTTT.

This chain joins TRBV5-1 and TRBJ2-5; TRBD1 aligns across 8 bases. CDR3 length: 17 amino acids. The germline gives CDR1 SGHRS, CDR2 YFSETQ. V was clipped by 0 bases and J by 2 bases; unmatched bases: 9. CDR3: CASSLGTGPLGQETQYF. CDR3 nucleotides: TGCGCCAGCAGCTTGGGGACAGGGCCCTTGGGTCAAGAGACCCAGTACTTC.

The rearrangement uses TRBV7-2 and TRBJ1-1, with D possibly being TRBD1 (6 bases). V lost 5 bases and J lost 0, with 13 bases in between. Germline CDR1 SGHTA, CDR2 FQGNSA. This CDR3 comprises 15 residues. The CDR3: CASSPSTGMNTEAFF. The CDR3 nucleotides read TGTGCCAGCAGCCCATCGACAGGCATGAACACTGAAGCTTTCTTT.

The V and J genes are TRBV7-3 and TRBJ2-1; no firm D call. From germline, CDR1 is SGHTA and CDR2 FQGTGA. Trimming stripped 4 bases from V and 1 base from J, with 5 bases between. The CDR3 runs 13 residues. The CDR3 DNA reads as TGTGCCAGCAGCTATGAGTCCTACAATGAGCAGTTCTTC. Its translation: CASSYESYNEQFF.

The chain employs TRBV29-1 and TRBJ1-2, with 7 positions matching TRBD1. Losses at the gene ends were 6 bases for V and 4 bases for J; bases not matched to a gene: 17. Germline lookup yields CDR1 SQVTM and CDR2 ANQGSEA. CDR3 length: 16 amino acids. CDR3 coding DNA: TGCAGCGTCGTACTAGGCTCAGGGGGGAAGGGCTATGGCTACACCTTC. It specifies CSVVLGSGGKGYGYTF.

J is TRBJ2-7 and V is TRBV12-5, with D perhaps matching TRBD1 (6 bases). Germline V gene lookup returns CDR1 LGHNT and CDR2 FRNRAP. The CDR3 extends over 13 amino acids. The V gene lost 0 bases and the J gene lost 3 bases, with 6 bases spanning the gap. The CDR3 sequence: CASGLVGHYEQYV. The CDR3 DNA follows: TGTGCTAGTGGTTTGGTGGGACACTACGAGCAGTACGTC.

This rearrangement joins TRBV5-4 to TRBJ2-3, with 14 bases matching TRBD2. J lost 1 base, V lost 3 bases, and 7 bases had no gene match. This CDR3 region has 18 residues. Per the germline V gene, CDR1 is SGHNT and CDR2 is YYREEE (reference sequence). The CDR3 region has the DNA TGTGCCAGCAGCTCGCAGAGGACTAGCGGGAGGCGCACAGATACGCAGTATTTT. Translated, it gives CASSSQRTSGRRTDTQYF.

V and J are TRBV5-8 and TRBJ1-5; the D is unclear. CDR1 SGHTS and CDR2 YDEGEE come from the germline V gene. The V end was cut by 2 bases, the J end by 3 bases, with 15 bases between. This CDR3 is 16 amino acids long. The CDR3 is CASSFSAWAFNQPQHF. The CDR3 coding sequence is TGTGCCAGCAGCTTTTCGGCCTGGGCTTTCAATCAGCCCCAGCATTTT. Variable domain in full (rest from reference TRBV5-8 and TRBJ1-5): EAGVTQSPTHLIKTRGQQATLRCSPISGHTSVYWYQQALGLGLQFLLWYDEGEERNRGNFPPRFSGRQFPNYSSELNVNALELEDSALYLCASSFSAWAFNQPQHFGDGTRLSIL.

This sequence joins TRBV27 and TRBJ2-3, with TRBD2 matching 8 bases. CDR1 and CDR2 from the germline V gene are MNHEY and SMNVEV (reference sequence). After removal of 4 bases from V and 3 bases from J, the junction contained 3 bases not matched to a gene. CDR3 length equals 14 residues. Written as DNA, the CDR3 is TGTGCCAGCAGTTATAGCGGGAAGACAGATACGCAGTATTTT. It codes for CASSYSGKTDTQYF.

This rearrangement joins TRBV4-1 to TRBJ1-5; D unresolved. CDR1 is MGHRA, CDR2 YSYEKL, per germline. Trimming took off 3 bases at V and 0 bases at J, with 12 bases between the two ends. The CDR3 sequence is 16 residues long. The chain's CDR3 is CASSQTDTHSNQPQHF. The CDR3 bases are TGCGCCAGCAGCCAGACCGACACTCATAGCAATCAGCCCCAGCATTTT.

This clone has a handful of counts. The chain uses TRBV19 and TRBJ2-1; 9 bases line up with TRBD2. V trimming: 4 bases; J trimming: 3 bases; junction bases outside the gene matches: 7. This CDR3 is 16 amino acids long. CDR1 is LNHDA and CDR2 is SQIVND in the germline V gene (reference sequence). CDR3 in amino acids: CASSKVAGAIYNEQFF. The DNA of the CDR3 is TGTGCCAGTAGTAAGGTAGCGGGAGCCATCTACAATGAGCAGTTCTTC. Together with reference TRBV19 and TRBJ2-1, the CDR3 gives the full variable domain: DGGITQSPKYLFRKEGQNVTLSCEQNLNHDAMYWYRQDPGQGLRLIYYSQIVNDFQKGDIAEGYSVSREKKESFPLTVTSAQKNPTAFYLCASSKVAGAIYNEQFFGPGTRLTVL.